These 28 T cell receptor beta chains came from one sample sequenced in a study of blood T cell repertoires in COVID-19. The repertoire was sequenced with immunoSEQ multiplex PCR; TCRdb's copy has only in-frame clones and lacks some. The profile shows more than 250,000 clones, 70% to 90% of them singletons. Sequencing was done on a sample of peripheral blood. These receptors were collected from a woman between 25 and 40 years old with COVID-19, enrolled during active disease.

This rearrangement joins TRBV5-1 to TRBJ2-5; D is perhaps TRBD1 (5 bases). The V gene lost 0 bases and the J gene lost 5 bases, with 11 bases spanning the gap. The CDR3 contains 14 residues. Germline assignment: CDR1 SGHRS and CDR2 YFSETQ. The CDR3, as DNA: TGCGCCAGCAGCTTGGATAGGGGCGATGAGACCCAGTACTTC. Encoded protein: CASSLDRGDETQYF.

The chain links TRBV14 to TRBJ1-6; D is perhaps TRBD1 (6 bases). With 2 bases removed from V and 0 bases from J, the gap between germline ends came to 14 bases. The CDR3 is made up of 18 amino acids. The germline V gene has CDR1 SGHDN and CDR2 FVKESK. CDR3 sequence reads: CASSQTPGQSSYNSPLHF. For the CDR3, the DNA is TGTGCCAGCAGCCAAACTCCGGGACAAAGCTCCTATAATTCACCCCTCCACTTT.

The chain links TRBV20-1 to TRBJ2-7; TRBD1 might be the D (6 bases). Germline V gives CDR1 DFQATT, CDR2 SNEGSKA (reference sequence). The CDR3 has 14 residues. V was cut by 3 bases and J by 0 bases, with 12 bases left in between. The CDR3 DNA reads as TGCAGTGCTAGTCGACAGGAGAGCTCCTACGAGCAGTACGTC. It yields the protein CSASRQESSYEQYV.

The chain uses TRBV7-9 and TRBJ2-7, with 7 bases lining up with TRBD1. The V and J ends lost 1 base and 5 bases, in that order; junction bases with no gene match: 11. CDR1 and CDR2 from the germline V gene are SEHNR and FQNEAQ (reference sequence). The CDR3 contains 16 residues. CDR3 amino acids: CASSLGQGDSLDEQYV. The CDR3 DNA reads TGTGCCAGCAGCTTAGGGCAGGGGGACAGTTTGGACGAGCAGTACGTC.

CDR3 region: CSASQFSTDTQYF. The CDR3 region has the DNA TGCAGTGCTAGTCAGTTTAGCACAGATACGCAGTATTTT. V gene TRBV20-1 combines with J gene TRBJ2-3; the D is unclear. This CDR3 is built from 13 residues. The V end lost 3 bases, the J end lost 0 bases, and 7 bases lay between the germline ends. Germline V gene data show CDR1 as DFQATT and CDR2 as SNEGSKA (reference sequence).

The gene calls are TRBV2 and TRBJ1-1; D is uncertain. This CDR3 region has 14 residues. Germline assignment: CDR1 SNHLY and CDR2 FYNNEI. V was shortened by 5 bases and J by 1 base, with 11 bases between the two germline ends. This CDR3 reads CASSLDTENTEAFF. The CDR3, as DNA: TGTGCCAGCAGTCTCGACACCGAGAACACTGAAGCTTTCTTT.

The chain couples TRBV4-1 to TRBJ2-7; 10 nucleotides align to TRBD1. Germline V gene data show CDR1 as MGHRA and CDR2 as YSYEKL. The CDR3 runs to 14 residues. With V trimmed by 5 bases and J by 0 bases, 1 base remained unmatched. This CDR3 is CASSRDRGSYEQYF. The CDR3 DNA reads TGCGCCAGCAGCAGGGACAGGGGCTCCTACGAGCAGTACTTC.

This clone was seen only once. The chain employs TRBV18 and TRBJ2-3; TRBD1 is a possible D gene (6 bases). CDR3 length: 13 residues. The V gene's germline CDR1 is KGHSH and CDR2 LQKENI. V was trimmed by 6 bases and J by 4 bases, leaving 11 bases between them. The CDR3 DNA is TGTGCCAGCTCCTCAGGGGTCGCAGATACGCAGTATTTT. This codes for CASSSGVADTQYF.

This clone was counted a single time. For the CDR3, the DNA is TGCGCCAGCAGTGCCTCGGGACAGGGGCTTCGGGAGCAGTTCTTC. Amino acid sequence: CASSASGQGLREQFF. This chain uses TRBV10-1 with TRBJ2-1; the match to TRBD1 covers 10 bases. The V gene's germline CDR1 is WNHNN and CDR2 SYGVQD (reference sequence). CDR3 length: 15 amino acids. V was clipped by 4 bases and J by 10 bases; unmatched bases: 10.

The DNA of the CDR3 is TGTGCCATCAGTGAGGGGCAGGAAAATGAAAAACTGTTTTTT. It codes for CAISEGQENEKLFF. The rearrangement links TRBV10-3 to TRBJ1-4; D remains unclear. The CDR3 contains 14 residues. With 2 bases removed from V and 5 bases from J, the gap between germline ends came to 9 bases. Per the germline V gene, CDR1 is ENHRY and CDR2 is SYGVKD.

This chain uses TRBV5-4 with TRBJ2-3, with 8 bases matching TRBD2. The CDR3 totals 14 residues. V lost 4 bases, J lost 5 bases, and 6 bases stayed unmatched. Germline lookup yields CDR1 SGHNT and CDR2 YYREEE (reference sequence). The CDR3 protein is CASSPGLVGDTQYF. The CDR3 region has the DNA TGTGCCAGCAGCCCGGGACTAGTGGGAGATACGCAGTATTTT.

J is TRBJ1-1 and V is TRBV14; D may be TRBD1 (5 bases). CDR1 SGHDN and CDR2 FVKESK come from the germline V gene. V was shortened by 2 bases and J by 1 base, with 11 bases between the two germline ends. This CDR3 is 15 amino acids long. CDR3 region: CASSQRGNSNTEAFF. The CDR3 nucleotides are TGTGCCAGCAGCCAACGGGGGAACTCGAACACTGAAGCTTTCTTT.

The sample holds one count of this clone. The chain couples TRBV5-6 to TRBJ2-2; 8 bases fit TRBD1. This CDR3 has 15 amino acids. V was clipped by 4 bases and J by 7 bases; unmatched bases: 9. CDR1 is SGHDT, CDR2 YYEEEE, per germline. For the CDR3, the DNA is TGTGCCAGCAGCATATGGACAGGGTCGGGCGGGGAGCTGTTTTTT. Its translation: CASSIWTGSGGELFF.

V is TRBV19 and J is TRBJ2-2; D is possibly TRBD1 (7 bases). From germline, CDR1 is LNHDA and CDR2 SQIVND (reference sequence). This CDR3 comprises 15 residues. V dropped 5 bases and J dropped 2 bases, with 12 bases sitting between them. The CDR3 loop is CASSGQGGNTGELFF. Written as DNA, the CDR3 is TGTGCCAGTAGTGGCCAGGGGGGAAACACCGGGGAGCTGTTTTTT.

The V call is TRBV6-6, the J call TRBJ1-3; 8 nucleotides align to TRBD1. The germline CDR1 and CDR2 sequences are MNHNY and SVGAGI (reference sequence). There are 16 residues in the CDR3. Unmatched junction bases numbered 9, after V lost 4 bases and J lost 4 bases. Here the CDR3 DNA reads TGTGCCAGCAGTTCCCTTCCAGGGGGCGCAGGAAACACCATATATTTT. Protein sequence: CASSSLPGGAGNTIYF.

The V gene is TRBV5-6, the J gene TRBJ1-2; TRBD1 is a possible D gene (5 bases). With 0 bases removed from V and 10 bases from J, the gap between germline ends came to 13 bases. CDR1 is SGHDT, CDR2 YYEEEE, per germline. The CDR3 contains 13 residues. CDR3 in amino acids: CASSLANGADYTF. The CDR3 DNA reads TGTGCCAGCAGCTTGGCCAATGGGGCTGACTACACCTTC.

The chain combines TRBV7-2 with TRBJ2-4; D may be TRBD1 (5 bases). The CDR3 loop spans 15 amino acids. Trimming cost V 2 bases and J 5 bases, with 13 bases left between them. Germline V CDR1 and CDR2: SGHTA, FQGNSA. The CDR3 bases are TGTGCCAGCAGCTTAAGGGGTAGCCTCCAAAACATTCAGTACTTC. Its protein product is CASSLRGSLQNIQYF.

V gene TRBV5-6 combines with J gene TRBJ2-3, with a weak D call TRBD2 (7 bases). This CDR3 region has 14 residues. Germline values: CDR1 SGHDT, CDR2 YYEEEE. V shed 3 bases and J shed 3 bases, with 11 bases lying between them. CDR3 nucleotides: TGTGCCAGCAGCTGGGGGGGCCGTACAGATACGCAGTATTTT. It translates to CASSWGGRTDTQYF.

The rearrangement uses TRBV19 and TRBJ1-1, with a weak D call TRBD1 (5 bases). The CDR3 length is 13 residues. Germline CDR1 is LNHDA and CDR2 is SQIVND (reference sequence). V lost 2 bases and J 4 bases, leaving 8 bases between the germline ends. CDR3 residues: CASSILGATEAFF. CDR3 sequence (DNA): TGTGCCAGTAGTATACTTGGGGCCACTGAAGCTTTCTTT. Drawing the rest from reference TRBV19 and TRBJ1-1, the complete variable domain is DGGITQSPKYLFRKEGQNVTLSCEQNLNHDAMYWYRQDPGQGLRLIYYSQIVNDFQKGDIAEGYSVSREKKESFPLTVTSAQKNPTAFYLCASSILGATEAFFGQGTRLTVV.

The V and J genes are TRBV3-1 (or the pseudogene TRBV3-2) and TRBJ2-1, with TRBD2 matching 10 bases. The CDR3 consists of 18 residues. CDR1 and CDR2 (germline): LGHDT, YNNKEL (reference sequence). The junction had 11 bases not matched to a gene; V was cut back by 0 bases and J by 6 bases. The CDR3 reads CASSQDRAGGSPGNEQFF. As DNA, the CDR3 is TGTGCCAGCAGCCAAGATCGAGCGGGGGGGTCCCCAGGCAATGAGCAGTTCTTC.

V and J are TRBV9 and TRBJ2-5, with 8 bases lining up with TRBD2. Germline V gene data show CDR1 as SGDLS and CDR2 as YYNGEE. With V trimmed by 4 bases and J by 9 bases, 11 bases remained unmatched. This CDR3 comprises 14 residues. This CDR3 reads CASSPGGEIVSQYF. The CDR3 DNA is TGTGCCAGCAGCCCGGGGGGGGAAATTGTGTCCCAGTACTTC.

The chain links TRBV6-5 to TRBJ1-2; 10 nucleotides agree with TRBD1. V lost 9 bases to trimming and J lost 4 bases; unmatched junction nucleotides: 8. CDR1 MNHEY and CDR2 SVGAGI come from the germline V gene. CDR3 size: 14 residues. Here the CDR3 DNA reads TGTGCCAGTTTTGGGACAGGGGATCCCTATGGCTACACCTTC. Translated, it gives CASFGTGDPYGYTF.

V is TRBV19 and J is TRBJ2-7; TRBD1 might be the D (6 bases). The V gene's germline CDR1 is LNHDA and CDR2 SQIVND (reference sequence). V gave up 5 bases and J gave up 0 bases, with 11 bases separating them. The CDR3 is made up of 14 amino acids. The CDR3 DNA reads TGTGCCAGTAGTCACCAGGGGAGCTCCTACGAGCAGTACTTC. Translated, it gives CASSHQGSSYEQYF.

The gene calls are TRBV6-5 and TRBJ2-5; possible D gene TRBD2, 5 bases. Germline CDR1 MNHEY, CDR2 SVGAGI. This CDR3 region has 14 residues. Trimming took off 6 bases at V and 1 base at J, with 12 bases between the two ends. CDR3 coding DNA: TGTGCCAGCAGACGACTACAGAGCCAAGAGACCCAGTACTTC. As protein: CASRRLQSQETQYF.

This clone was seen once. The genes are TRBV2 and TRBJ2-1; 8 bases fit TRBD1. The trim removed 5 bases at V and 0 bases at J, leaving 6 bases unmatched. Germline V CDR1 and CDR2: SNHLY, FYNNEI. The CDR3 length is 16 residues. CDR3 protein: CASSPRTGSSYNEQFF. For the CDR3, the DNA is TGTGCCAGCAGTCCCAGGACAGGGAGCTCCTACAATGAGCAGTTCTTC.

The chain combines TRBV13 with TRBJ1-1, with D uncertain. Per germline, CDR1 PRHDT and CDR2 FYEKMQ (reference sequence). Between the trimmed V and J ends, which lost 5 bases and 4 bases, there was a span of 11 bases. CDR3 length: 13 residues. The DNA of the CDR3 is TGTGCCAGCAGCCTCCCTGGCGGCACTGAAGCTTTCTTT. Translated, it gives CASSLPGGTEAFF.

The J gene is TRBJ2-7, the V gene TRBV3-1 (or the pseudogene TRBV3-2); perhaps TRBD1 as D (5 bases). CDR3 length equals 13 residues. The germline gives CDR1 LGHDT, CDR2 YNNKEL (reference sequence). Trimming removed 9 bases at V and 5 bases at J, with 17 bases between. The CDR3 loop reads CARISCQGDEQYV. The CDR3 DNA sequence: TGTGCCAGAATCTCGTGCCAGGGTGACGAGCAGTACGTC.

The chain is built from TRBV14 and TRBJ1-2, with D maybe TRBD1 (6 bases). The germline V and J ends were trimmed by 4 bases and 4 bases, with 10 bases remaining between them. This CDR3 comprises 13 residues. Per the germline V gene, CDR1 is SGHDN and CDR2 is FVKESK. Here the CDR3 reads CASSPDSGYGYTF. CDR3 sequence (DNA): TGTGCCAGCAGCCCGGACAGCGGCTATGGCTACACCTTC.